The sequence of this TCR beta chain was determined in a study of OX40 agonist ivuxolimab in advanced cancers. The germline gives CDR1 SGHKS, CDR2 YYEKEE (reference sequence). The CDR3 has 12 amino acids. The ends were cut back, 4 bases at V and 3 bases at J, with 8 bases in the middle. Clones were sequenced by immunoSEQ multiplex PCR, and TCRdb holds only the in-frame ones, with some missing. The sample contains some 25,000 clones, approximately 88% of which appear only once. V gene TRBV5-5 combines with J gene TRBJ2-7; D is undetermined. The TCR was taken from an adult with an advanced solid tumor such as melanoma, head and neck, liver or kidney cancer. Specimen: CD4+ or CD8+ T cells sorted from blood, collected in a trial of the OX40 agonist ivuxolimab. The CDR3 nucleotides are TGTGCCAGCAGCCACGGCCTCTACGAGCAGTACTTC. It is translated as CASSHGLYEQYF.